Below, 15 T cell receptor beta chains from the same sample are listed, as sequenced in a study of post-analysis software for immune sequencing data. Study conclusions and caveats: Several TRBV segments, TRBV5-6, TRBV5-1 and TRBV20-1 among them, were found more frequent in patients than controls.

Carried by the TCR beta cDNA libraries were unique molecular identifiers. TCRdb re-called the PCR reads with MiXCR, one entry per CDR3 protein. Altogether 750,000 to 950,000 distinct CDR3 sequences are present, 53% being singletons, with the ten largest covering around 4.5%. These receptors have no identified antigens. Material for sequencing was blood. These receptors were collected from a girl aged 10 to 17 with multiple sclerosis.

V is TRBV5-1 and J is TRBJ2-3, with 11 bases lining up with TRBD1. The V segment lost 0 bases and the J segment 3 bases; nucleotides outside the gene matches: 3. The CDR3 extends over 16 amino acids. The germline V gene has CDR1 SGHRS and CDR2 YFSETQ. The CDR3: CASSLGDRGFTDTQYF. Here the CDR3 DNA reads TGCGCCAGCAGCTTGGGGGACAGGGGGTTTACAGATACGCAGTATTTT. The full variable domain, its missing parts supplied by reference TRBV5-1 and TRBJ2-3, is KAGVTQTPRYLIKTRGQQVTLSCSPISGHRSVSWYQQTPGQGLQFLFEYFSETQRNKGNFPGRFSGRQFSNSRSEMNVSTLELGDSALYLCASSLGDRGFTDTQYFGPGTRLTVL.

The rearrangement uses TRBV6-5 and TRBJ2-5; 9 bases agree with TRBD2. Germline assignment: CDR1 MNHEY and CDR2 SVGAGI. The CDR3 extends over 14 amino acids. With V trimmed by 6 bases and J by 6 bases, 8 bases remained unmatched. CDR3 protein: CASSFSGSRKTQYF. DNA for the CDR3: TGTGCCAGCAGCTTTAGCGGGAGTAGGAAGACCCAGTACTTC.

V gene TRBV5-4 combines with J gene TRBJ1-6, with D unclear. With 0 bases removed from V and 8 bases from J, the gap between germline ends came to 6 bases. The CDR3 spans 13 residues. Germline loops: CDR1 SGHNT, CDR2 YYREEE (reference sequence). CDR3 residues: CASSLGSDSPLHF. CDR3 nucleotide sequence: TGTGCCAGCAGCTTGGGCAGCGATTCACCCCTCCACTTT.

The chain employs TRBV11-2 and TRBJ2-3, with 8 bases fitting TRBD2. The CDR3 runs to 16 residues. Germline CDR1 SGHAT, CDR2 FQNNGV. The J segment lost 1 base and the V segment lost 5 bases, leaving 8 bases of the junction unmatched. The CDR3 nucleotides read TGTGCCAGCAGCCTCCAGCGGGGGCGGGGCACAGATACGCAGTATTTT. Protein product: CASSLQRGRGTDTQYF.

This clonotype came up a few times. The rearrangement links TRBV10-2 to TRBJ2-4, with no clear D. CDR1 and CDR2 from the germline V gene are WSHSY and SAAADI. The V end was cut by 2 bases, the J end by 0 bases, with 5 bases between. The CDR3 length is 14 residues. The CDR3 DNA follows: TGCGCCAGCAGTGAGGACCTAGCCAAAAACATTCAGTACTTC. Its protein is CASSEDLAKNIQYF.

The chain joins TRBV5-1 to TRBJ2-7; a weak D match, TRBD2 (6 bases). V was shortened by 4 bases and J by 0 bases, with 17 bases between the two germline ends. Looked up from germline, CDR1 is SGHRS and CDR2 is YFSETQ. This CDR3 has 16 residues. CDR3 protein: CASSPGVIGSSYEQYF. The CDR3 DNA follows: TGCGCCAGCAGCCCGGGGGTGATCGGGAGCTCCTACGAGCAGTACTTC.

V and J are TRBV4-1 and TRBJ2-3, with 8 bases that match TRBD2. Germline CDR1 and CDR2: MGHRA and YSYEKL. V was clipped by 0 bases and J by 3 bases; unmatched bases: 2. CDR3 length equals 15 residues. The CDR3 here is CASSQDIAGTDTQYF. CDR3 nucleotide sequence: TGCGCCAGCAGCCAAGATATAGCGGGAACAGATACGCAGTATTTT.

Here the CDR3 reads CASSLGQGTAKNIQYF. CDR3 sequence (DNA): TGCGCCAGCAGCTTGGGACAGGGAACAGCCAAAAACATTCAGTACTTC. The chain uses TRBV5-1 and TRBJ2-4; 7 nucleotides agree with TRBD1. Unmatched junction bases numbered 3, after V lost 0 bases and J lost 0 bases. This CDR3 is 16 amino acids long. Germline V gene sequence: CDR1 SGHRS, CDR2 YFSETQ.

J is TRBJ2-6 and V is TRBV5-1; tentative D call: TRBD1 (5 bases). Germline values: CDR1 SGHRS, CDR2 YFSETQ. This CDR3 is built from 14 residues. The V end lost 7 bases, the J end lost 0 bases, and 8 bases lay between the germline ends. CDR3 residues: CASGAFSGANVLTF. The CDR3 DNA sequence: TGCGCCAGCGGGGCCTTCTCTGGGGCCAACGTCCTGACTTTC.

The chain uses TRBV19 and TRBJ2-1; D is ambiguous. Trimming shortened V by 7 bases and J by 10 bases, and 11 bases separated the two germline ends. The CDR3 runs 11 residues. CDR1 is LNHDA and CDR2 is SQIVND in the germline V gene (reference sequence). CDR3 sequence reads: CASTGHREQFF. In nucleotides, the CDR3 is TGTGCCAGTACCGGGCACCGAGAGCAGTTCTTC. The entire variable domain, with the rest obtained from reference TRBV19 and TRBJ2-1, is as follows: DGGITQSPKYLFRKEGQNVTLSCEQNLNHDAMYWYRQDPGQGLRLIYYSQIVNDFQKGDIAEGYSVSREKKESFPLTVTSAQKNPTAFYLCASTGHREQFFGPGTRLTVL.

This clonotype was recorded a few times. V usage is TRBV5-1 and J usage is TRBJ1-1; D gene uncertain. CDR1 SGHRS and CDR2 YFSETQ come from the germline V gene. The CDR3 has 14 amino acids. Trimming removed 1 base at V and 0 bases at J, with 7 bases between. CDR3 nucleotides: TGCGCCAGCAGCTTGACAGTAATGAACACTGAAGCTTTCTTT. This encodes CASSLTVMNTEAFF.

Note on this clonotype: Given a much more abundant clone one base away, this may be a read error. This chain joins TRBV29-1 and TRBJ2-1; tentatively, D is TRBD1 (6 bases). The CDR3 is 12 residues long. Looked up from germline, CDR1 is SQVTM and CDR2 is ANQGSEA. Trimming cost V 7 bases and J 7 bases, with 14 bases left between them. The CDR3 is CSGGRGENEQFF. CDR3 DNA sequence: TGCAGCGGTGGCAGGGGAGAGAATGAGCAGTTCTTC.

The table lists this clonotype with a few counts. This chain joins TRBV25-1 and TRBJ2-3; D is undetermined. V gave up 2 bases and J gave up 3 bases, with 6 bases separating them. The CDR3 runs 13 residues. Germline CDR1 reads MGHDK; CDR2 reads SYGVNS. DNA for the CDR3: TGTGCCAGCAGTGAACAGGAAACAGATACGCAGTATTTT. Translation gives CASSEQETDTQYF.

This clonotype came up a few times. The chain joins TRBV29-1 to TRBJ2-5; perhaps D is TRBD1 or TRBD2 (5 bases each). The CDR3 sequence is 15 residues long. Germline CDR1 is SQVTM and CDR2 is ANQGSEA. V lost 0 bases, J lost 1 base, and 12 bases lay in between. For the CDR3, the DNA is TGCAGCGTTGAAGATCCGGGGCGACTCCAAGAGACCCAGTACTTC. Encoded protein: CSVEDPGRLQETQYF.

The table lists this clonotype with a few counts. This sequence joins TRBV12-3 or TRBV12-4 and TRBJ2-7; 12 bases agree with TRBD1. The CDR3 extends over 15 amino acids. The V gene end was trimmed by 7 bases and the J gene end by 4 bases; junction bases not matched to a gene: 8. The CDR3 DNA follows: TGTGCCAGCACCGGACCGGGACAGGGGGCATACGAGCAGTACTTC. Translating it yields CASTGPGQGAYEQYF.